This T cell receptor (beta chain) was captured by sequencing in a study of T cells in Graves' hyperthyroidism and ophthalmopathy. With 3 bases clipped from V and 2 bases from J, the junction kept 4 bases outside the gene matches. The CDR3 sequence is 16 residues long. Germline V gene data show CDR1 as SGHTS and CDR2 as YDEGEE. This clonotype was detected ten times or more. From RNA transcripts, TCR beta CDR3 regions were amplified. First-round RT-PCR with HTBI primers amplified the TCR CDR3 region. TCRdb fed the multiplex PCR reads into MiXCR, producing one record per CDR3 protein. This table has around 500,000 distinct CDR3 sequences, about 15% appearing once.

The source material was blood. The J gene is TRBJ2-7, the V gene TRBV5-8, with 14 positions matching TRBD2. The receptor's source is a woman aged 18-35 years with Graves' hyperthyroidism. As DNA, the CDR3 is TGTGCCAGCAGCTGGACTAGCGGGAGGTACCCCTACGAGCAGTACGTC. It yields the protein CASSWTSGRYPYEQYV.